A selection of T cell receptor beta chains follows, all from one sample in a study of early T cells in non-severe SARS-CoV-2 infection. TCRdb used MiXCR to reprocess the 5' RACE reads, holding one entry per CDR3 protein. The profile shows 90,000 to 120,000 distinct CDR3 sequences, over 8.5% of them singletons. The specimen sequenced was whole blood. These receptors originate from an adult who was a healthcare worker with PCR-confirmed SARS-CoV-2 infection or an uninfected control (not recorded which). CDR3s include the opening cysteine and the closing phenylalanine or tryptophan. Fields, in order: clone size, CDR3 length, V gene, D gene, J gene, CDR3 DNA, CDR3 protein. D genes are given only for firm matches. Part of the rows lack a size; the others show once, few, many or a class for expanded clones.

>NA|13|TRBV7-2|NA|TRBJ2-7
TGTGCCAGCAGCTTAGCGCTGACTGACGAGCAGTACTTC
CASSLALTDEQYF
>many|13|TRBV30|NA|TRBJ1-1
TGTGCCTGGAAGGGGGGGTATAACACTGAAGCTTTCTTT
CAWKGGYNTEAFF
>NA|18|TRBV4-3|TRBD2|TRBJ2-1
TGCGCCAGCAGCCAAGTTTCGTCCGGGACGGGGGGACGAGGTGAGCAGTTCTTC
CASSQVSSGTGGRGEQFF
>few|12|TRBV11-2|NA|TRBJ2-5
TGTGCCAGCAGCTTCCAATTGGGGTCCCAGTACTTC
CASSFQLGSQYF
>many|12|TRBV4-3|NA|TRBJ2-7
TGCGCCAGCAGCCCAAACGGGGTAGAGCAGTACTTC
CASSPNGVEQYF
>many|16|TRBV9|TRBD1|TRBJ2-5
TGTGCCAGCAGCGTAGCCACCCAGGGGGCCCAAGAGACCCAGTACTTC
CASSVATQGAQETQYF
>many|16|TRBV27|TRBD2|TRBJ2-1
TGTGCCAGCAGTTTAACTAGCGGGAGTTCCTACAATGAGCAGTTCTTC
CASSLTSGSSYNEQFF
>few|14|TRBV20-1|TRBD2|TRBJ2-7
TGCAGTGCTAAGAGGACTAGCGAGGACGTCGAGCAGTACTTC
CSAKRTSEDVEQYF
>few|14|TRBV5-1|NA|TRBJ2-1
TGCGCCAGCAGCTTGTCCGGACTTGTCGCTGAGCAGTTCTTC
CASSLSGLVAEQFF
>few|15|TRBV5-1|NA|TRBJ2-3
TGCGCCAGCAGCCCGAGGCCCGGGACTACAGATACGCAGTATTTT
CASSPRPGTTDTQYF
>many|16|TRBV6-5|TRBD2|TRBJ2-7
TGTGCCAGCAGTTATGGGACTAGAAGCCGCGCCTACGAGCAGTACTTC
CASSYGTRSRAYEQYF
>NA|15|TRBV25-1|TRBD2|TRBJ2-1
TGTGCCAGCAGTGAAGGTAGCGGGAGGCACGGTGAGCAGTTCTTC
CASSEGSGRHGEQFF
>many|14|TRBV7-2|NA|TRBJ2-7
TGTGCCAGCAGCTTAGGCCGAAGCTCCTACGAGCAGTACTTC
CASSLGRSSYEQYF
>many|13|TRBV9|NA|TRBJ2-1
TGTGCCAGCAGCTTTTCCGCTAGCAATGAGCAGTTCTTC
CASSFSASNEQFF